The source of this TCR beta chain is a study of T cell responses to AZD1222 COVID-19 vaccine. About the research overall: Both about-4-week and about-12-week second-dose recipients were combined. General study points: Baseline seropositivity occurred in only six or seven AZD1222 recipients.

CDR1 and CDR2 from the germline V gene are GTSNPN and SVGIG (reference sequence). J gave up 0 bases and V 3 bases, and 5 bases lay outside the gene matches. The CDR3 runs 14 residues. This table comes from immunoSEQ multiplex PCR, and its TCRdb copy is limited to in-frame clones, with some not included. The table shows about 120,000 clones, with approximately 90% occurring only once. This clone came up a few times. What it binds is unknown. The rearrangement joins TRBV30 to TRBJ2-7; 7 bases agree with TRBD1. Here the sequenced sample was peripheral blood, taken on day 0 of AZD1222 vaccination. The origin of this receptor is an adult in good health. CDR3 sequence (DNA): TGTGCCTGGAGCGGACAGGTGAACTCCTACGAGCAGTACTTC. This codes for CAWSGQVNSYEQYF.